This entry lists 24 T cell receptor beta chains sequenced from one sample in a study of radiotherapy plus CTLA-4 blockade in lung cancer. The assay was immunoSEQ multiplex PCR, and TCRdb's table has in-frame clones only and misses some. The sample lists some 48,000 clones, approximately 86% occurring once. The sequences come from peripheral blood, collected from a patient treated with radiotherapy plus ipilimumab. These receptors originate from a human donor with non-small cell lung cancer that progressed on radiotherapy plus ipilimumab. Some clones in this sample may be carry-over from other donors' samples.

Here the CDR3 reads CASSLSRGTFYEQYF. The DNA of the CDR3 is TGCGCCAGCAGCTTGAGTAGGGGTACGTTCTACGAGCAGTACTTC. The gene calls are TRBV5-1 and TRBJ2-7; D possibly corresponds to TRBD1 (5 bases). Trimming removed 1 base from V and 3 bases from J, with 14 bases in between. This CDR3 region has 15 residues. Germline values: CDR1 SGHRS, CDR2 YFSETQ.

This clone has a single count. This chain uses TRBV29-1 with TRBJ2-3; 8 nucleotides match TRBD2. Unmatched junction bases numbered 7, after V lost 4 bases and J lost 4 bases. This CDR3 contains 14 residues. Germline CDR1 reads SQVTM; CDR2 reads ANQGSEA. The CDR3 bases are TGCAGCGTTGCTTCTGGGACTAGGTCAGATACGCAGTATTTT. Its protein product is CSVASGTRSDTQYF.

The rearrangement joins TRBV9 to TRBJ2-3; possible D gene TRBD2, 5 bases. The CDR3 is made up of 15 amino acids. Germline loops: CDR1 SGDLS, CDR2 YYNGEE. V lost 0 bases and J 2 bases, leaving 10 bases between the germline ends. The CDR3 DNA reads as TGTGCCAGCAGCGTAGCTAGCTCTGACACAGATACGCAGTATTTT. Amino acid sequence: CASSVASSDTDTQYF.

This sequence joins TRBV4-2 and TRBJ2-3; the D gene is possibly TRBD1 (6 bases). Germline CDR1 reads LGHNA; CDR2 reads YNFKEQ. Between the trimmed V and J ends, which lost 1 base and 4 bases, there was a span of 15 bases. The CDR3 runs to 16 residues. DNA for the CDR3: TGTGCCAGCAGCCAAGGATTGGGGGCCGGGCCAGATACGCAGTATTTT. This sequence encodes CASSQGLGAGPDTQYF.

The count of this clone is one. V is TRBV4-3 and J is TRBJ2-5; 8 bases align to TRBD1. Germline values: CDR1 LGHNA, CDR2 YSLEER. V was pared by 4 bases and J by 2 bases, with 3 bases of the junction left unmatched. The CDR3 contains 14 residues. This CDR3 reads CASSPDRGQETQYF. In nucleotides, the CDR3 is TGCGCCAGCAGCCCAGACAGGGGACAAGAGACCCAGTACTTC.

Worth noting for this clone: Different DNA sequences within this sample yield the same CDR3. V is TRBV19 and J is TRBJ1-1, with TRBD1 matching 8 bases. Germline lookup yields CDR1 LNHDA and CDR2 SQIVND (reference sequence). With 7 bases clipped from V and 4 bases from J, the junction kept 5 bases outside the gene matches. This CDR3 has 13 residues. The DNA of the CDR3 is TGTGCCAGTACGACAGGGGTCGGCACTGAAGCTTTCTTT. Translating it yields CASTTGVGTEAFF.

This chain links TRBV30 with TRBJ2-3; tentatively, D is TRBD2 (6 bases). Germline CDR1 GTSNPN, CDR2 SVGIG (reference sequence). This CDR3 spans 14 amino acids. The V gene lost 8 bases and the J gene lost 0 bases, with 15 bases spanning the gap. CDR3 sequence reads: CAVGGPSSTDTQYF. The CDR3, as DNA: TGTGCCGTGGGGGGTCCCTCCAGCACAGATACGCAGTATTTT.

This chain joins TRBV27 and TRBJ2-1, with 9 bases that match TRBD2. Trimming at V came to 6 bases and at J to 9 bases, leaving 6 bases not matched to a gene. The CDR3 spans 13 residues. The V gene's germline CDR1 is MNHEY and CDR2 SMNVEV (reference sequence). The CDR3 DNA sequence: TGTGCCAGCAGCGGTGCGGGGGGGGGTGAGCAGTTCTTC. This encodes CASSGAGGGEQFF.

In nucleotides, the CDR3 is TGTGCCAGCAGCTTATCTCTAGCGGACTTCTACGAGCAGTACTTC. Protein: CASSLSLADFYEQYF. The chain carries TRBV11-2 and TRBJ2-7; 7 bases align to TRBD2. Germline trimming cut 2 bases from V and 3 bases from J; bases unmatched to any gene: 7. This CDR3 comprises 15 residues. CDR1 SGHAT and CDR2 FQNNGV come from the germline V gene.

The V gene is TRBV10-3, the J gene TRBJ1-5; no reliable D call. Trimming cost V 0 bases and J 4 bases, with 7 bases left between them. Germline V gene lookup returns CDR1 ENHRY and CDR2 SYGVKD. This CDR3 comprises 14 residues. The CDR3 spells CAISESTVNQPQHF. In nucleotides, the CDR3 is TGTGCCATCAGTGAGTCTACAGTTAATCAGCCCCAGCATTTT.

The chain has TRBV20-1 and TRBJ1-1; D gene unclear. In germline, CDR1 is DFQATT, CDR2 SNEGSKA (reference sequence). The V end lost 6 bases, the J end lost 10 bases, and 12 bases lay between the germline ends. The CDR3 is 10 amino acids. The CDR3 bases are TGCAGTGCGAGCGACGTAGGAGCTTTCTTT. Its translation: CSASDVGAFF.

The chain is built from TRBV4-2 and TRBJ2-2; maybe TRBD2 (5 bases). The CDR3 totals 14 residues. With 0 bases removed from V and 6 bases from J, the gap between germline ends came to 8 bases. The germline gives CDR1 LGHNA, CDR2 YNFKEQ. Written as DNA, the CDR3 is TGTGCCAGCAGCCAAGAGCGGACTTCCGGGGAGCTGTTTTTT. This gives the protein CASSQERTSGELFF.

CDR3 amino acids: CASSWSSGNTGELFF. CDR3 in DNA: TGCGCCAGCAGTTGGTCTAGCGGGAACACCGGGGAGCTGTTTTTT. The chain couples TRBV5-1 to TRBJ2-2, with TRBD2 matching over 7 bases. The CDR3 runs to 15 residues. The germline V gene has CDR1 SGHRS and CDR2 YFSETQ. After removal of 5 bases from V and 1 base from J, the junction contained 5 bases not matched to a gene.

V usage is TRBV5-1 and J usage is TRBJ2-1, with D maybe TRBD2 (5 bases). The CDR3 runs 15 residues. V was pared by 3 bases and J by 7 bases, with 17 bases between. CDR1 and CDR2 from the germline V gene are SGHRS and YFSETQ. This CDR3 is CASSSALIEGNEQFF. The CDR3 DNA sequence: TGCGCCAGCAGCTCAGCCTTAATTGAGGGTAATGAGCAGTTCTTC.

The chain joins TRBV19 to TRBJ2-7; perhaps TRBD1 as D (6 bases). The CDR3 has 13 residues. V was shortened by 5 bases and J by 1 base, with 9 bases between the two germline ends. Germline V gene lookup returns CDR1 LNHDA and CDR2 SQIVND (reference sequence). The CDR3 DNA sequence: TGTGCCAGTAGTTTAGGACAGTCCTACGAGCAGTACTTC. Its translation is CASSLGQSYEQYF.

CDR3 region: CSVEDWGEGSYEQYF. The CDR3 DNA sequence: TGCAGCGTTGAAGATTGGGGGGAGGGGTCCTACGAGCAGTACTTC. V and J are TRBV29-1 and TRBJ2-7; 7 nucleotides align to TRBD2. V was pared by 0 bases and J by 1 base, with 6 bases of the junction left unmatched. This CDR3 is built from 15 residues. CDR1 is SQVTM, CDR2 ANQGSEA, per germline.

The CDR3: CASSRSGGSTEAFF. CDR3 nucleotides: TGTGCCAGCTCACGATCAGGGGGGAGCACTGAAGCTTTCTTT. The gene calls are TRBV18 and TRBJ1-1; 7 nucleotides agree with TRBD1. CDR1 and CDR2 (germline): KGHSH, LQKENI. Trimming cost V 4 bases and J 4 bases; bases outside gene matches: 6. This CDR3 contains 14 residues. Together with reference TRBV18 and TRBJ1-1, the CDR3 gives the full variable domain: NAGVMQNPRHLVRRRGQEARLRCSPMKGHSHVYWYRQLPEEGLKFMVYLQKENIIDESGMPKERFSAEFPKEGPSILRIQQVVRGDSAAYFCASSRSGGSTEAFFGQGTRLTVV.

The CDR3 DNA follows: TGTGCCAGCAGTGACCGGGACAGCAATGAGCAGTTCTTC. As protein: CASSDRDSNEQFF. The V gene is TRBV2, the J gene TRBJ2-1; TRBD1 matches 7 bases. Germline-derived CDR1 and CDR2 are SNHLY and FYNNEI. Unmatched junction bases numbered 2, after V lost 3 bases and J lost 6 bases. The CDR3 loop spans 13 amino acids. Full variable domain (outside the CDR3, taken from reference TRBV2 and TRBJ2-1): EPEVTQTPSHQVTQMGQEVILRCVPISNHLYFYWYRQILGQKVEFLVSFYNNEISEKSEIFDDQFSVERPDGSNFTLKIRSTKLEDSAMYFCASSDRDSNEQFFGPGTRLTVL.

The chain is built from TRBV7-9 and TRBJ2-7, with 13 bases matching TRBD2. Germline V gene data show CDR1 as SEHNR and CDR2 as FQNEAQ (reference sequence). The CDR3 spans 16 residues. Trimming took 3 bases from V and 3 from J; bases not matched to a gene: 5. In nucleotides, the CDR3 is TGTGCCAGCAGCTTGGGGACTAGCGGGATTAACTACGAGCAGTACTTC. It is translated as CASSLGTSGINYEQYF.

The genes are TRBV7-9 and TRBJ2-3; 15 bases match TRBD2. The CDR3 is 19 amino acids. CDR1 SEHNR and CDR2 FQNEAQ come from the germline V gene (reference sequence). The V and J ends lost 3 bases and 1 base, in that order; junction bases with no gene match: 8. CDR3 sequence reads: CASSLLGTSGRWGTDTQYF. In nucleotides, the CDR3 is TGTGCCAGCAGCTTGTTGGGGACTAGCGGGAGGTGGGGCACAGATACGCAGTATTTT.

The rearrangement links TRBV5-1 to TRBJ1-2; D may be TRBD1 (6 bases). CDR1 is SGHRS and CDR2 is YFSETQ in the germline V gene. The V gene lost 4 bases and the J gene lost 2 bases, with 9 bases spanning the gap. CDR3 length: 13 residues. The CDR3 reads CASSQDRNYGYTF. DNA of the CDR3: TGCGCCAGCAGCCAGGACAGAAACTATGGCTACACCTTC.

J is TRBJ1-1 and V is TRBV20-1; no firm D call. CDR1 and CDR2 (germline): DFQATT, SNEGSKA (reference sequence). Trimming left V 3 bases short and J 5 bases short, with 4 bases between. This CDR3 region has 10 residues. The CDR3 DNA sequence: TGCAGTGCTAGGGAGACTGAAGCTTTCTTT. It is translated as CSARETEAFF.

The chain couples TRBV7-7 to TRBJ2-5; D possibly corresponds to TRBD2 (6 bases). This CDR3 has 13 residues. V was shortened by 3 bases and J by 4 bases, with 9 bases between the two germline ends. Germline CDR1 and CDR2: SSHAT and FNYEAQ (reference sequence). The DNA for the CDR3 is TGTGCCAGCAGCTTCCCTAGCGCAGAGACCCAGTACTTC. Its protein is CASSFPSAETQYF.

V gene TRBV15 combines with J gene TRBJ2-1; TRBD2 matches 8 bases. The V gene end was trimmed by 6 bases and the J gene end by 5 bases; junction bases not matched to a gene: 15. CDR1 is LNHNV and CDR2 is YYDKDF in the germline V gene (reference sequence). This CDR3 region has 17 residues. The CDR3 loop is CATSSKGGGPLNNEQFF. In DNA, the CDR3 is TGTGCCACCAGTTCTAAGGGCGGGGGGCCCTTAAACAATGAGCAGTTCTTC.